The sequence of this T cell receptor (beta chain) was determined in a study of response to subunit inactivated influenza vaccine (dated by TCRdb to the late 2010s). A note on the overall study: To follow how T cells responded to a trivalent subunit inactivated influenza vaccine, the researchers relied on deep quantitative profiling of the T cell receptor repertoire. The research as a whole found: It was suggested by the authors that each seasonal influenza vaccination may recruit only a limited number of new T cells.

For this clonotype: Its antigen is not yet known. There are no base qualities to consult, and no much larger clone falls within one base.

The method was RT-PCR. The sample was run on an Illumina HiSeq 2500. TCRdb reran the public reads through fastp at Q25 and MiXCR, keeping productive beta chains. CDR3 protein sequences are deduplicated, and each keeps its most common genes and DNA. The sample table records about 650,000 distinct CDR3 sequences; around 13% of these occur just once. The ten biggest clones cover around 7.6% of the sample. The material sequenced was PBMCs from blood, taken roughly 15 days before vaccination. The sequence was collected from a man aged 50-59 years who received an inactivated influenza vaccine. Donor details come from another sample of the same person, matched by shared clones.

DNA sequence: TGTGCCAGCAGCCATCTTCCCGGGACAGGGGGAAGGGAGCAGTACTTC. The translation is CASSHLPGTGGREQYF. The rearranged chain carries TRBV3-1 and TRBJ2-7, with 11 junctional bases fitting TRBD1. From the cysteine through the phenylalanine, the CDR3 covers 16 amino acids. The kept DNA is CDR3 alone, 48 bases in frame from the first base. V has 3 bases trimmed and J has 7 bases trimmed; junction bases matching no gene number 11. CDR1 and CDR2 are drawn from the germline V gene (reference sequence): LGHDT, YNNKEL.